The 6 T cell receptor beta chains reported below all come from one sample, sequenced in a study of immune heterogeneity within non-small cell lung tumors. Bulk tumor gDNA, 500 to 700 ng per sample, served as the TCR template. Every primary tumor yielded several biopsies, spaced far apart, that were taken during surgery. Their non-small cell lung cancer was newly diagnosed and untreated, and the patients underwent curative surgery. Multiplex PCR employing 32 V and 13 J primers generated amplicons of the TCR beta CDR3. TCRdb ran MiXCR on the multiplex PCR reads and lists one entry per CDR3 protein. The table shows roughly 1,900 distinct CDR3 sequences, with about 32% occurring only once. The sequenced sample was lung tumor tissue. These TCRs come from a woman between 50 and 59 years old with non-small cell lung cancer.

Within the sample, this clonotype is large. The chain has TRBV12-3 or TRBV12-4 and TRBJ1-1, with TRBD1 matching 7 bases. This CDR3 comprises 15 residues. Trimming cost V 2 bases and J 5 bases; bases outside gene matches: 8. The CDR3, as DNA: TGTGCCAGCAGTTTATTTCGCACAGGGGAGACTGAAGCTTTCTTT. Encoded protein: CASSLFRTGETEAFF.

This clonotype qualifies as large. J is TRBJ2-1 and V is TRBV24-1; D is uncertain. From germline, CDR1 is KGHDR and CDR2 SFDVKD. V was cut by 0 bases and J by 4 bases, with 6 bases left in between. This CDR3 is 14 amino acids long. CDR3 sequence reads: CATSDLSNYNEQFF. The CDR3 coding sequence is TGTGCCACCAGTGATTTGTCAAATTACAATGAGCAGTTCTTC.

This clonotype was picked up one time. A much bigger clone sits one base away, suggesting this may be a read error. The chain recombines TRBV19 with TRBJ2-2; D could derive from TRBD1 or TRBD2 (6 bases each). The CDR3 sequence is 15 residues long. V dropped 2 bases and J dropped 2 bases, with 9 bases sitting between them. Germline-derived CDR1 and CDR2 are LNHDA and SQIVND (reference sequence). This CDR3 is CASSIYGGNTGELFF. Here the CDR3 DNA reads TGTGCCAGTAGTATATACGGGGGCAACACCGGGGAGCTGTTTTTT.

Comments on this clonotype: A junction end diverges from the germline sequence, so it may reflect a read error. The chain is built from TRBV2 and TRBJ2-7; 9 nucleotides align to TRBD1. Per the germline V gene, CDR1 is SNHLY and CDR2 is FYNNEI. This CDR3 has 13 amino acids. CDR3 DNA: TGTGCCAGCAGTGGGGACAGGGTGTACGATCAGTACTTC. Translation gives CASSGDRVYDQYF.

On this clonotype: At one end the junction does not follow the germline gene, possibly because of a read error. CDR3 in amino acids: CAISPSRSYGYTF. The CDR3 nucleotides read TGTGCCATCAGCCCTTCCCGCAGCTATGGCTACACCTTC. The chain uses TRBV3-1 and TRBJ1-2, with D hard to call. The CDR3 consists of 13 residues. Germline CDR1 and CDR2: LGHDT and YNNKEL (reference sequence).

The genes are TRBV6-5 and TRBJ2-3; tentative D call: TRBD1 (5 bases). V was trimmed by 6 bases and J by 4 bases, leaving 14 bases between them. The CDR3 has 14 residues. Germline lookup yields CDR1 MNHEY and CDR2 SVGAGI. In nucleotides, the CDR3 is TGTGCCAGCAGACTCGTGCAGGGCGCAGATACGCAGTATTTT. As protein: CASRLVQGADTQYF.